Listed below are T cell receptor beta chains from one sample, sequenced in a study of blood T cell repertoires in COVID-19. Repertoires were generated with immunoSEQ multiplex PCR, while TCRdb's copy carries only in-frame clones and drops some. The sample gives about 230,000 clones, 86% of which show up once; around 15% is in the top ten. The sample comprised PBMCs or T cells enriched from blood (not recorded which). The receptors here all came from a man between 18 and 29 years old who had recovered from COVID-19. CDR3s include the opening cysteine and the closing phenylalanine or tryptophan.

J gene: TRBJ1-5; V gene: TRBV13; CDR3 protein: CASSFEVKEGEPQHF
J gene: TRBJ2-7; V gene: TRBV19; CDR3 protein: CASSPNPGGSSYEQYF
J gene: TRBJ1-4; V gene: TRBV10-3; CDR3 protein: CAISELRGREKLFF
J gene: TRBJ2-1; V gene: TRBV3-1/TRBV3-2; CDR3 protein: CASSQDRTSGRGEQFF
J gene: TRBJ1-6; V gene: TRBV7-2; CDR3 protein: CASSLGSTGGRSPLHF
J gene: TRBJ2-3; V gene: TRBV10-3; CDR3 protein: CAISERDSVTDTQYF
J gene: TRBJ1-1; V gene: TRBV18; CDR3 protein: CASSPTENTEAFF
J gene: TRBJ2-7; V gene: TRBV7-9; CDR3 protein: CASTPAGGEQYF
J gene: TRBJ2-1; V gene: TRBV4-2; CDR3 protein: CASSQDPDPITEQFF
J gene: TRBJ2-7; V gene: TRBV3-1/TRBV3-2; CDR3 protein: CASSPDRGRTYEQYF
J gene: TRBJ1-1; V gene: TRBV2; CDR3 protein: CASRGGRTEAFF
J gene: TRBJ2-7; V gene: TRBV10-3; CDR3 protein: CAISEGVSYEQYF
J gene: TRBJ2-5; V gene: TRBV7-8; CDR3 protein: CASSPRGTQETQYF
J gene: TRBJ1-1; V gene: TRBV27; CDR3 protein: CASNGQGGTEAFF
J gene: TRBJ2-1; V gene: TRBV27; CDR3 protein: CASSLSGRNEQFF
J gene: TRBJ1-2; V gene: TRBV28; CDR3 protein: CASSLEQGRGYTF
J gene: TRBJ1-4; V gene: TRBV6-1; CDR3 protein: CASSDGGQKNEKLFF
J gene: TRBJ2-7; V gene: TRBV30; CDR3 protein: CAWNLAGAGEQYF
J gene: TRBJ1-1; V gene: TRBV18; CDR3 protein: CASSPDRQYVNTEAFF
J gene: TRBJ2-3; V gene: TRBV4-1; CDR3 protein: CASSQGLREDTQYF
J gene: TRBJ1-6; V gene: TRBV18; CDR3 protein: CASSPRAAGGSSSSPLHF